The 16 T cell receptor beta chains reported below all come from one sample, sequenced in a study of spatial heterogeneity in lung cancer. The time point was: sample taken at primary tumor resection. In each case, whole RNA from tumor, nontumor lung or frozen PBMC was sequenced unsorted. TCRdb recomputed calls from the 5' RACE reads with MiXCR, one row per CDR3 protein. The sample contains roughly 48,000 distinct CDR3 sequences, roughly 5% of which appear only once. The sample was PBMCs, taken at surgery. These receptor sequences come from a male donor with early-stage non-small cell lung cancer.

To note about this clonotype: This may be a read error, as it is one base from a much larger clone. The chain links TRBV11-2 to TRBJ2-7; the D is unclear. The germline V gene has CDR1 SGHAT and CDR2 FQNNGV. The CDR3 covers 16 residues. Trimming shortened V by 4 bases and J by 0 bases, and 16 bases separated the two germline ends. CDR3 sequence (DNA): TGTGCCAGCAGCTACACACACGGCCTGAGCTCCTACGAGCAGTACTTC. This encodes CASSYTHGLSSYEQYF. The whole variable domain, remainder taken from reference TRBV11-2 and TRBJ2-7, is EAGVAQSPRYKIIEKRQSVAFWCNPISGHATLYWYQQILGQGPKLLIQFQNNGVVDDSQLPKDRFSAERLKGVDSTLKIQPAKLEDSAVYLCASSYTHGLSSYEQYFGPGTRLTVT.

In its sample, this clonotype was seen once. The rearrangement links TRBV13 to TRBJ2-3, with a possible D match to TRBD2 (5 bases). Looked up from germline, CDR1 is PRHDT and CDR2 is FYEKMQ (reference sequence). This CDR3 spans 14 amino acids. The V end lost 4 bases, the J end lost 6 bases, and 14 bases lay between the germline ends. CDR3 bases: TGTGCCAGCAGCTCTAGCCACACCCCGGATACGCAGTATTTT. Its protein product is CASSSSHTPDTQYF. Variable domain in full (rest from reference TRBV13 and TRBJ2-3): AAGVIQSPRHLIKEKRETATLKCYPIPRHDTVYWYQQGPGQDPQFLISFYEKMQSDKGSIPDRFSAQQFSDYHSELNMSSLELGDSALYFCASSSSHTPDTQYFGPGTRLTVL.

The CDR3 DNA is TGTGCCACCAGCATCGCCGGACTAGCGGGAAGAGAGACCCAGTACTTC. Amino acids: CATSIAGLAGRETQYF. The rearrangement uses TRBV15 and TRBJ2-5; TRBD2 agrees at 12 bases. J was trimmed by 4 bases and V by 4 bases; bases with no gene match: 7. The CDR3 has 16 amino acids. Per the germline V gene, CDR1 is LNHNV and CDR2 is YYDKDF (reference sequence).

This clonotype was recorded many times. The chain couples TRBV10-3 to TRBJ2-1, with 8 bases aligning to TRBD2. The ends lost 0 bases at V and 6 bases at J; junction bases unmatched: 7. The germline CDR1 and CDR2 sequences are ENHRY and SYGVKD. The CDR3 sequence is 16 residues long. The CDR3 here is CAISESGTGGPNEQFF. The CDR3 bases are TGTGCCATCAGTGAGTCAGGAACGGGAGGGCCCAATGAGCAGTTCTTC.

In this sample, this clonotype turned up many times. V is TRBV7-9 and J is TRBJ2-7; D is perhaps TRBD2 (6 bases). Germline V gene sequence: CDR1 SEHNR, CDR2 FQNEAQ (reference sequence). The CDR3 totals 16 residues. V dropped 3 bases and J dropped 4 bases, with 19 bases sitting between them. Here the CDR3 DNA reads TGTGCCAGCAGCTTCCGGGGGACCCCGGCGGGTTACGAGCAGTACTTC. Amino acid sequence: CASSFRGTPAGYEQYF. Together with reference TRBV7-9 and TRBJ2-7, the CDR3 gives the full variable domain: DTGVSQNPRHKITKRGQNVTFRCDPISEHNRLYWYRQTLGQGPEFLTYFQNEAQLEKSRLLSDRFSAERPKGSFSTLEIQRTEQGDSAMYLCASSFRGTPAGYEQYFGPGTRLTVT.

This clonotype was recorded at least ten times. This CDR3 reads CATSSLSGPRFRGELFF. In DNA, the CDR3 is TGTGCCACCAGCAGCCTCTCCGGGCCCAGATTCCGAGGGGAGCTGTTTTTT. V usage is TRBV15 and J usage is TRBJ2-2; D gene ambiguous. The CDR3 spans 17 residues. V was trimmed by 3 bases and J by 8 bases, leaving 22 bases between them. Germline CDR1 is LNHNV and CDR2 is YYDKDF (reference sequence).

This clonotype was picked up many times. The V call is TRBV7-2, the J call TRBJ1-2; weak D call: TRBD1 (5 bases). Trimming left V 4 bases short and J 2 bases short, with 11 bases between. This CDR3 is built from 14 residues. Germline loops: CDR1 SGHTA, CDR2 FQGNSA. The CDR3 DNA sequence: TGTGCCAGCAGCTCGGGGCCGCTGAACTATGGCTACACCTTC. Its translation: CASSSGPLNYGYTF.

The count of this clonotype is one. The chain employs TRBV7-9 and TRBJ1-4, with unresolved D. Germline V CDR1 and CDR2: SEHNR, FQNEAQ (reference sequence). Trimming took off 5 bases at V and 8 bases at J, with 15 bases between the two ends. The CDR3 totals 14 residues. CDR3 loop: CASSPQRIDEKLFF. DNA of the CDR3: TGTGCCAGCAGCCCCCAGAGGATCGACGAAAAACTGTTTTTT.

Notes on this clonotype: A read error may account for a junction end that differs from germline. The chain couples TRBV6-1 to TRBJ2-3, with 10 nucleotides matching TRBD2. The CDR3 runs to 12 residues. The V gene's germline CDR1 is MNHNS and CDR2 SASEGT. The CDR3 here is CASSAGLAFLHF. CDR3 nucleotide sequence: TGTGCCAGCAGTGCGGGACTAGCGTTTCTGCATTTT.

This clonotype was counted between two and nine times. V gene TRBV20-1 combines with J gene TRBJ2-3, with 12 bases aligning to TRBD2. The V gene end was trimmed by 0 bases and the J gene end by 9 bases; junction bases not matched to a gene: 7. The CDR3 is 15 amino acids. The germline CDR1 and CDR2 sequences are DFQATT and SNEGSKA (reference sequence). CDR3 sequence reads: CSARDPGTSGYTQYF. The CDR3 region has the DNA TGCAGTGCTAGAGATCCCGGGACTAGCGGGTACACGCAGTATTTT.

This clonotype has a count of ten or more. The chain couples TRBV20-1 to TRBJ2-1; 7 nucleotides match TRBD1. CDR3 length: 17 amino acids. V lost 5 bases to trimming and J lost 3 bases; unmatched junction nucleotides: 16. From germline, CDR1 is DFQATT and CDR2 SNEGSKA (reference sequence). CDR3: CSALLPHRDRDYNEQFF. In DNA, the CDR3 is TGCAGTGCTTTACTCCCACATCGGGACAGAGACTACAATGAGCAGTTCTTC.

This clonotype was seen many times. V is TRBV20-1 and J is TRBJ2-7, with D hard to call. This CDR3 comprises 12 residues. Deletions cut 3 bases from V and 3 bases from J, with 9 bases between. Germline CDR1 DFQATT, CDR2 SNEGSKA (reference sequence). CDR3 DNA sequence: TGCAGTGCTAGGTATCGAGGCTACGAGCAGTACTTC. This codes for CSARYRGYEQYF.

This clonotype came up a few times. V is TRBV5-1 and J is TRBJ2-4; 10 bases fit TRBD1. Germline V gene sequence: CDR1 SGHRS, CDR2 YFSETQ. After removal of 3 bases from V and 8 bases from J, the junction contained 5 bases not matched to a gene. The CDR3 spans 14 residues. CDR3 DNA: TGCGCCAGCAGCTCAGGGACAGGGGAAGACATTCAGTACTTC. Residues: CASSSGTGEDIQYF.

This clonotype has ten or more counts. The CDR3 DNA is TGTGCCAGCAGCGTAGGACAGGGAAACTACGAGCAGTACTTC. Amino acid sequence: CASSVGQGNYEQYF. The gene calls are TRBV9 and TRBJ2-7, with 7 bases fitting TRBD1. Germline CDR1 and CDR2: SGDLS and YYNGEE. Trimming took 0 bases from V and 3 from J; bases not matched to a gene: 3. This CDR3 spans 14 amino acids.

The chain has TRBV2 and TRBJ2-7; 12 positions agree with TRBD2. CDR1 and CDR2 (germline): SNHLY, FYNNEI. The trim removed 0 bases at V and 4 bases at J, leaving 4 bases unmatched. CDR3 length: 16 amino acids. CDR3 bases: TGTGCCAGCAGTGAAGCCGCCCTAGCGGGAGGGTACGAGCAGTACTTC. Its translation is CASSEAALAGGYEQYF.

This clonotype occurred many times. The chain carries TRBV29-1 and TRBJ2-7; TRBD2 agrees at 11 bases. Germline assignment: CDR1 SQVTM and CDR2 ANQGSEA. This CDR3 contains 14 residues. V trimming: 6 bases; J trimming: 6 bases; junction bases outside the gene matches: 10. The chain's CDR3 is CSVRSGTSGFEQYF. The CDR3, as DNA: TGCAGCGTCCGTTCCGGGACTAGCGGATTCGAGCAGTACTTC.